Listed below are T cell receptor beta chains from one sample, sequenced in a study of T cells in Graves' hyperthyroidism and ophthalmopathy. TCRdb re-called the multiplex PCR reads through MiXCR, storing one row per CDR3 protein. This table has around 700,000 distinct CDR3 sequences, around 20% appearing once. Sequenced: blood. These receptors came from a woman aged 45-59 years with Graves' hyperthyroidism that later progressed to Graves' ophthalmopathy. Both conserved end residues are part of each CDR3. The order of the fields is V gene, clone size, J gene, CDR3 length, CDR3 protein. Not every row has a clone size; where given, it reads once, few, many or a size class.

V: TRBV6-2/TRBV6-3
size: many
J: TRBJ2-1
length: 14
CDR3: CASTAVGLAGFQFF

V: TRBV3-1
size: many
J: TRBJ1-5
length: 14
CDR3: CASSRDSSNQPQHF

V: TRBV18
size: many
J: TRBJ2-7
length: 16
CDR3: CASSPGQGEVAYEQYF

V: TRBV6-5
size: many
J: TRBJ1-5
length: 17
CDR3: CASSYSRGEGSNQPQHF

V: TRBV9
size: -
J: TRBJ2-3
length: 15
CDR3: CASSVVAGMTDTQYF

V: TRBV7-2
size: many
J: TRBJ2-7
length: 12
CDR3: CASSLAQGEQYF

V: TRBV12-5
size: few
J: TRBJ2-6
length: 16
CDR3: CASGLQKGAGANVLTF

V: TRBV11-2
size: many
J: TRBJ1-4
length: 16
CDR3: CASSQQGPGTNEKLFF

V: TRBV4-1
size: -
J: TRBJ1-2
length: 12
CDR3: CASSQGQGSYTF

V: TRBV5-1
size: -
J: TRBJ2-7
length: 13
CDR3: CASSGGQLYEQYF

V: TRBV12-3/TRBV12-4
size: many
J: TRBJ1-1
length: 13
CDR3: CASSIPTRIEAFF

V: TRBV9
size: -
J: TRBJ2-3
length: 14
CDR3: CASSVDREADTQYF

V: TRBV29-1
size: few
J: TRBJ1-3
length: 13
CDR3: CSVWRDKRNTIYF

V: TRBV7-9
size: few
J: TRBJ1-1
length: 17
CDR3: CASSLWPRGGVNTEAFF

V: TRBV27
size: few
J: TRBJ1-4
length: 17
CDR3: CASSIAGTAATNEKLFF

V: TRBV12-3/TRBV12-4
size: few
J: TRBJ1-2
length: 13
CDR3: CASSRDTDYGYTF

V: TRBV5-8
size: few
J: TRBJ1-1
length: 15
CDR3: CASSWKGTVNTEAFF

V: TRBV20-1
size: -
J: TRBJ1-2
length: 14
CDR3: CSASPETANYGYTF

V: TRBV4-1
size: -
J: TRBJ1-3
length: 15
CDR3: CASSHPGYSGNTIYF

V: TRBV19
size: -
J: TRBJ1-5
length: 18
CDR3: CASNTLGGGAYSNQPQHF

V: TRBV9
size: many
J: TRBJ1-1
length: 13
CDR3: CASSTGTETEAFF

V: TRBV6-9
size: once
J: TRBJ1-4
length: 12
CDR3: CASSYWWEKLLF

V: TRBV3-1
size: -
J: TRBJ2-5
length: 14
CDR3: CASSHRGGKEAQYF

V: TRBV2
size: -
J: TRBJ2-1
length: 17
CDR3: CASSGGRRGRFSNEQFF

V: TRBV20-1
size: many
J: TRBJ2-1
length: 15
CDR3: CSASRDRSSYNEQFF

V: TRBV6-5
size: many
J: TRBJ2-7
length: 16
CDR3: CASSYSKMGAAYEQYF

V: TRBV2
size: few
J: TRBJ1-5
length: 15
CDR3: CASSEEGTEYQPQHF

V: TRBV15
size: -
J: TRBJ2-1
length: 16
CDR3: CATSRIAGGPYNEQFF

V: TRBV20-1
size: few
J: TRBJ1-5
length: 16
CDR3: CSATTRDAGWGQPQHF

V: TRBV20-1
size: -
J: TRBJ2-3
length: 14
CDR3: CSAQSGTSTDTQYF

V: TRBV6-1
size: many
J: TRBJ2-7
length: 16
CDR3: CASRGERTGLSYEQYF

V: TRBV25-1
size: -
J: TRBJ1-2
length: 12
CDR3: CASSEVDYGYTF

V: TRBV20-1
size: few
J: TRBJ1-4
length: 14
CDR3: CSARDNRWDEKLFF

V: TRBV5-1
size: few
J: TRBJ2-3
length: 14
CDR3: CASHWTSGTDTQYF

V: TRBV6-1
size: -
J: TRBJ1-2
length: 13
CDR3: CASNPDSDYGYTF

V: TRBV27
size: -
J: TRBJ2-7
length: 15
CDR3: CASSLARAISYEQYF

V: TRBV10-3
size: many
J: TRBJ1-1
length: 12
CDR3: CAISESRLEAFF

V: TRBV6-1
size: few
J: TRBJ1-2
length: 14
CDR3: CASSRDTRGYGYTF

V: TRBV20-1
size: few
J: TRBJ2-3
length: 14
CDR3: CSARDGQTTDTQYF

V: TRBV20-1
size: many
J: TRBJ2-1
length: 16
CDR3: CSARGGTSGEVNEQFF

V: TRBV6-5
size: -
J: TRBJ2-7
length: 18
CDR3: CASSYSFRSRGFSYEQYF

V: TRBV5-1
size: many
J: TRBJ2-1
length: 14
CDR3: CASTYLGQHNEQFF

V: TRBV6-2/TRBV6-3
size: -
J: TRBJ2-7
length: 14
CDR3: CASSSYGSHYEQYF

V: TRBV20-1
size: once
J: TRBJ2-2
length: 15
CDR3: CSARGGEVGTGELFF

V: TRBV25-1
size: -
J: TRBJ1-6
length: 15
CDR3: CASNEGTLLDSPLHF

V: TRBV20-1
size: many
J: TRBJ2-3
length: 15
CDR3: CSASNYGGEADTQYF

V: TRBV11-2
size: many
J: TRBJ2-7
length: 16
CDR3: CASSLGAGQGNYEQYF

V: TRBV7-9
size: few
J: TRBJ1-4
length: 14
CDR3: CASSQGQDGEKLFF

V: TRBV6-2/TRBV6-3
size: -
J: TRBJ1-6
length: 16
CDR3: CASSFPDSSYNSPLHF

V: TRBV20-1
size: -
J: TRBJ1-1
length: 15
CDR3: CSARDPGRANTEAFF

V: TRBV5-1
size: -
J: TRBJ1-6
length: 13
CDR3: CATRDSYNSPLHF

V: TRBV29-1
size: few
J: TRBJ1-1
length: 14
CDR3: CSVDVGLINTEAFF

V: TRBV7-9
size: many
J: TRBJ2-3
length: 11
CDR3: CVVTRVFTQYF

V: TRBV7-3
size: -
J: TRBJ2-2
length: 15
CDR3: CASSSSPANTGELFF